A single sample is the source of the 5 T cell receptor beta chains below, sequenced in a study of shared clonotypes between healthy human individuals. Method: immunoSEQ multiplex PCR; TCRdb's copy keeps in-frame clones and lacks some. The top ten hold 15% to 20% of the sample, which has some 320,000 clones, roughly 84% seen once. The sequencing input was memory CD8+ T cells sorted from blood. Subset of the sample: CD45RO+ cells pooled with CCR7-negative TemRA cells. The receptors derive from a man aged 18 to 30 in good health.

The V gene is TRBV7-2, the J gene TRBJ2-7; a possible D gene is TRBD1 (6 bases). From germline, CDR1 is SGHTA and CDR2 FQGNSA. Trimming pared 6 bases from V and 2 bases from J, leaving 14 bases between. The CDR3 length is 14 residues. CDR3 in amino acids: CASRGQGQTYEQYF. The DNA for the CDR3 is TGTGCCAGCAGGGGACAAGGTCAAACCTACGAGCAGTACTTC.

The rearrangement uses TRBV7-9 and TRBJ2-1; 8 nucleotides line up with TRBD1. CDR3 size: 15 residues. The ends lost 4 bases at V and 9 bases at J; junction bases unmatched: 11. Per germline, CDR1 SEHNR and CDR2 FQNEAQ (reference sequence). CDR3 DNA sequence: TGTGCCAGCAGCTCAAACGGACAGGGTTATGGTGAGCAGTTCTTC. Translated, it gives CASSSNGQGYGEQFF.

The chain has TRBV6-6 and TRBJ2-1; D uncertain. Trimming took off 5 bases at V and 8 bases at J, with 13 bases between the two ends. Germline V gives CDR1 MNHNY, CDR2 SVGAGI (reference sequence). CDR3 size: 13 residues. Here the CDR3 reads CASSALSTDEQFF. The CDR3 DNA sequence: TGTGCCAGCAGTGCCCTTTCTACGGATGAGCAGTTCTTC.

This clone showed up just once. The chain recombines TRBV5-4 with TRBJ2-5; TRBD1 agrees at 10 bases. The CDR3 runs 18 residues. J was trimmed by 5 bases and V by 3 bases; bases with no gene match: 16. Looked up from germline, CDR1 is SGHNT and CDR2 is YYREEE (reference sequence). The CDR3 loop is CASSSWTGGFYRAETQYF. For the CDR3, the DNA is TGTGCCAGCAGCTCCTGGACAGGGGGTTTTTATAGAGCGGAGACCCAGTACTTC.

As regards this clone: A read error may be the cause here, since a much bigger clone is one base away. Other DNA sequences in the same sample also yield this CDR3. V gene TRBV30 combines with J gene TRBJ1-5; D is perhaps TRBD1 (5 bases). CDR1 is GTSNPN and CDR2 is SVGIG in the germline V gene (reference sequence). V lost 5 bases and J lost 0, with 11 bases in between. CDR3 length: 14 amino acids. CDR3 sequence: CAWGTENSNQPQHF. Written as DNA, the CDR3 is TGTGCCTGGGGGACCGAAAATAGCAATCAGCCCCAGCATTTT. Complete variable domain (other parts from reference TRBV30 and TRBJ1-5): SQTIHQWPATLVQPVGSPLSLECTVEGTSNPNLYWYRQAAGRGLQLLFYSVGIGQISSEVPQNLSASRPQDRQFILSSKKLLLSDSGFYLCAWGTENSNQPQHFGDGTRLSIL.